The 7 T cell receptor beta chains listed next were all sequenced from one sample in a study of read filtering for tumor transcriptome and immune sequencing. Molecular barcoded adaptors covering alpha/delta and beta/gamma chains were used on about 390 ng RNA. One entry per CDR3 protein results from TCRdb running MiXCR on the reads. In the table there are more than 35,000 distinct CDR3 sequences, 14% of which are singletons. The sequenced sample was a population of CD138-negative cells sorted from bone marrow. The receptors stem from a donor older than 35 with multiple myeloma.

This clonotype was counted many times. V is TRBV5-1 and J is TRBJ2-1, with 13 bases lining up with TRBD2. V gave up 3 bases and J gave up 1 base; unmatched junction bases: 7. The CDR3 consists of 18 residues. Germline V lookup: CDR1 SGHRS, CDR2 YFSETQ. CDR3 sequence (DNA): TGCGCCAGCAGCTCGGAACTAGCGGGGGGGAGATCCTACAATGAGCAGTTCTTC. It encodes CASSSELAGGRSYNEQFF.

This clonotype was recorded many times. The CDR3 DNA is TGTGCCAGCAGTCTCCCCTCGGGGGGAAATAATTCACCCCTCCACTTT. Translation: CASSLPSGGNNSPLHF. The chain links TRBV6-6 to TRBJ1-6, with D maybe TRBD1 (5 bases). Trimming took 5 bases from V and 5 from J, leaving 16 bases between them. The CDR3 contains 16 residues. CDR1 and CDR2 from the germline V gene are MNHNY and SVGAGI (reference sequence).

This clonotype was seen at least ten times. The V call is TRBV5-6, the J call TRBJ2-7; a possible D gene is TRBD1 (5 bases). The CDR3 runs to 14 residues. Germline CDR1 reads SGHDT; CDR2 reads YYEEEE. Trimming removed 4 bases from V and 6 bases from J, with 17 bases in between. The CDR3 region has the DNA TGTGCCAGCAGCACATGGGGCTTTACCGGCGAGCAGTACTTC. Residues: CASSTWGFTGEQYF.

This clonotype came up many times. A clone one base away is much larger, so this may be a read error. The chain recombines TRBV3-1 with TRBJ2-1; D gene uncertain. This CDR3 region has 14 residues. Germline-derived CDR1 and CDR2 are LGHDT and YNNKEL (reference sequence). The CDR3 region is CASSDSYSYNGQFF. The CDR3, as DNA: TGTGCCAGCTCCGATTCATACTCCTACAATGGGCAGTTCTTC.

In its sample, this clonotype was seen many times. This chain connects TRBV20-1 to TRBJ1-1, with D possibly matching TRBD1 (6 bases). Germline CDR1 is DFQATT and CDR2 is SNEGSKA (reference sequence). The CDR3 is made up of 14 amino acids. V gave up 8 bases and J gave up 4 bases, with 20 bases separating them. CDR3 region: CSTLGGSLGTEAFF. The CDR3 DNA reads TGCAGTACCTTAGGGGGGTCGCTGGGCACTGAAGCTTTCTTT.

This rearrangement joins TRBV14 to TRBJ2-1, with 12 bases aligning to TRBD2. The germline gives CDR1 SGHDN, CDR2 FVKESK. V was clipped by 4 bases and J by 1 base; unmatched bases: 5. CDR3 length equals 17 residues. The CDR3 DNA is TGTGCCAGCAGCCCCGGACTAGCGGGAATGTCCTACAATGAGCAGTTCTTC. Residues: CASSPGLAGMSYNEQFF.

In its sample, this clonotype was seen many times. V is TRBV5-6 and J is TRBJ1-5; the D is unclear. The ends were cut back, 1 base at V and 10 bases at J, with 15 bases in the middle. Germline CDR1 is SGHDT and CDR2 is YYEEEE. This CDR3 spans 14 amino acids. The CDR3 here is CASSLRTGHFPQHF. CDR3 nucleotide sequence: TGTGCCAGCAGCTTGAGGACGGGTCATTTTCCCCAGCATTTT.